The clone carrying this TCR beta chain was found once. It is likely a read error, because the conserved phenylalanine at the end of the CDR3 is missing. Each individual donor underwent a draw of 8.5 to 10 milliliters of peripheral blood. This record belongs to a study of blood T cells in healthy people across ages. The authors ran a second PCR of about 7 to 11 cycles using a sample-barcoded 5' primer and a J-beta primer mix. One entry per CDR3 protein results from TCRdb running MiXCR on the 5' RACE reads. The sample carries some 1.5 million distinct CDR3 sequences, 28% recorded once. The CDR3 has 15 amino acids. The germline gives CDR1 LGHNA, CDR2 YNFKEQ. V was trimmed by 0 bases and J by 8 bases, leaving 16 bases between them.

V is TRBV4-2 and J is TRBJ1-2; D is possibly TRBD1 (5 bases). The clonotype was recovered from a woman aged 25 to 39 in good health. The sequencing sample was made of blood. The CDR3 DNA reads as TGTGCCAGCAGCCAAGATCTGGCGGGCCCAGGGGGCTACACCCTC. Translating gives CASSQDLAGPGGYTL.